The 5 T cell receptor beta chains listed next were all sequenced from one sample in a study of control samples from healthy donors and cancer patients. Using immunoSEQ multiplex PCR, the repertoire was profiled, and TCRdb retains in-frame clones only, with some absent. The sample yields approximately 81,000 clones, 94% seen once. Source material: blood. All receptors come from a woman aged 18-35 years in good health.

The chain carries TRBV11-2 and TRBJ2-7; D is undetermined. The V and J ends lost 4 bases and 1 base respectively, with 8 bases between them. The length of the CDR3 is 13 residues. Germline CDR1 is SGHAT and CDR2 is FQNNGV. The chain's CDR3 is CASSWQTSYEQYF. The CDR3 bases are TGTGCCAGCAGCTGGCAGACGTCCTACGAGCAGTACTTC.

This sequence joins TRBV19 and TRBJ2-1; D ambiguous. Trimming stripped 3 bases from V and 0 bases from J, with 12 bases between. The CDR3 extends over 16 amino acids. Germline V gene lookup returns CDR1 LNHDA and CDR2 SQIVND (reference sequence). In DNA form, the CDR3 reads TGTGCCAGTAGTATCCTCAGGATCACCTCCTACAATGAGCAGTTCTTC. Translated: CASSILRITSYNEQFF.

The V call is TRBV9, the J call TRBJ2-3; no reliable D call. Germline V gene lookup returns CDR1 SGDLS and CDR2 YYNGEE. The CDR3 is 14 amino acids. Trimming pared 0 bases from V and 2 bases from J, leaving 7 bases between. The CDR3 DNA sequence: TGTGCCAGCAGCGTAGTGGACCCCACAGATACGCAGTATTTT. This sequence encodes CASSVVDPTDTQYF.

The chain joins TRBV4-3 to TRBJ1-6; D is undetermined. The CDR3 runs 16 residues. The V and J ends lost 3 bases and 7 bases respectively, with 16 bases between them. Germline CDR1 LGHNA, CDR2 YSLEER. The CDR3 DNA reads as TGCGCCAGCAGCCAGACGGGCGGATCAGGAAATTCACCCCTCCACTTT. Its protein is CASSQTGGSGNSPLHF.

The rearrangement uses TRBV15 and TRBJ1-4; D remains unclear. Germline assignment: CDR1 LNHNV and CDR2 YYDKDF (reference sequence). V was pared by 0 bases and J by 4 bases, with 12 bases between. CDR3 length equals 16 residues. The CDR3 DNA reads TGTGCCACCAGCAGAGATCGTAACCGGATTAATGAAAAACTGTTTTTT. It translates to CATSRDRNRINEKLFF.